This TCR beta chain was sequenced in a study of post-analysis software for immune sequencing data. For the study at large: Patients had relapsing-remitting, secondary progressive or progressive-relapsing multiple sclerosis; some lacked subtype. General study points: Samples from one preparation batch, clustered by F measure, grouped strongly together. When patients were compared with controls, a handful of TRBV segments were more frequent, TRBV5-6, TRBV5-1 and TRBV20-1 among them. Comparison with controls showed significantly lower normalized Chao1 diversity in multiple sclerosis patients.

Unique molecular identifiers were present in the TCR beta cDNA libraries. Some 500,000 cDNA molecules were obtained per 1 to 10 million input T cells. TCRdb processed the PCR reads anew with MiXCR; each CDR3 protein has one entry. The data contain about 540,000 distinct CDR3 sequences, 30% to 40% of them seen just once; the ten biggest clones take up approximately 5.4%. Concerning this clonotype: The antigen is undetermined.

Germline values: CDR1 DFQATT, CDR2 SNEGSKA (reference sequence). V was cut by 5 bases and J by 3 bases, with 13 bases left in between. This CDR3 is 14 amino acids long. This TCR came from a girl between 2 and 17 years old with multiple sclerosis. V gene TRBV20-1 combines with J gene TRBJ1-4; D is perhaps TRBD1 (5 bases). Sequencing used blood. The CDR3 DNA reads TGCAGTGCTCCTCAGGGACCGGCTAATGAAAAACTGTTTTTT. It yields the protein CSAPQGPANEKLFF.